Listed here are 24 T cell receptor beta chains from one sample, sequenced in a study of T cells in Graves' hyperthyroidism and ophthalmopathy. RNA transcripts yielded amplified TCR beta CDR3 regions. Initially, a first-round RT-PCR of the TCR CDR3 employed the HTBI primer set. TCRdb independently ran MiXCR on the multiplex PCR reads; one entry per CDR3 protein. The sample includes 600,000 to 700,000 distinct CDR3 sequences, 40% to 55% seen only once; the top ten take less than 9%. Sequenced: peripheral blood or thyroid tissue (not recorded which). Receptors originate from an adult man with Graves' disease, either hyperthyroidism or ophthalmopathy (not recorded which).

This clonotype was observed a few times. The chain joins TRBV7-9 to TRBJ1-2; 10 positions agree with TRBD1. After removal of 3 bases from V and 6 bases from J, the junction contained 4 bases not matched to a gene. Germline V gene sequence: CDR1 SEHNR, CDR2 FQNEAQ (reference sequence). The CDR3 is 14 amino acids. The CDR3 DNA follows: TGTGCCAGCAGCTTGACAGGGGGCGATCATGGCTACACCTTC. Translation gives CASSLTGGDHGYTF.

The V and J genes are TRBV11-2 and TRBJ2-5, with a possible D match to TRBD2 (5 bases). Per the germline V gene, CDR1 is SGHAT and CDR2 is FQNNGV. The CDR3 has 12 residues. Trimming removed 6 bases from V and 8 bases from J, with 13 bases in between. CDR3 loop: CASSRCGGTQYF. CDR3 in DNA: TGTGCCAGCAGTCGCTGCGGAGGCACCCAGTACTTC.

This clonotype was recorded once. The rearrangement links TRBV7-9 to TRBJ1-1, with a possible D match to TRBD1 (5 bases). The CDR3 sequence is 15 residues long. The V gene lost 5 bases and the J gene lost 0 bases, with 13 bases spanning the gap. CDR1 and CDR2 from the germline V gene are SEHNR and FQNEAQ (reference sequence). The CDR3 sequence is CASSQRQTLNTEAFF. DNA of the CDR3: TGTGCCAGCAGCCAACGACAGACTCTGAACACTGAAGCTTTCTTT. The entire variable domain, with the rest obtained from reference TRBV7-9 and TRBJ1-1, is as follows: DTGVSQNPRHKITKRGQNVTFRCDPISEHNRLYWYRQTLGQGPEFLTYFQNEAQLEKSRLLSDRFSAERPKGSFSTLEIQRTEQGDSAMYLCASSQRQTLNTEAFFGQGTRLTVV.

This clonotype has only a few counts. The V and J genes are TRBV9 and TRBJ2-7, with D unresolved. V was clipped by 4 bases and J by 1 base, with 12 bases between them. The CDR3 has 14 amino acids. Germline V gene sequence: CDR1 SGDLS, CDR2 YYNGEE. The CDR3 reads CASSLKPVSYEQYF. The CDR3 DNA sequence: TGTGCCAGCAGCCTTAAGCCTGTATCCTACGAGCAGTACTTC.

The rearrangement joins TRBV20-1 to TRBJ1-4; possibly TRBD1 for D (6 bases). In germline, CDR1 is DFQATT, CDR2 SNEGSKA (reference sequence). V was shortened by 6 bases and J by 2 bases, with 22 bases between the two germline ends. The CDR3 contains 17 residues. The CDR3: CSASSLTDSRTNEKLFF. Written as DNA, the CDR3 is TGCAGTGCCAGCAGCTTGACGGACAGCCGCACTAATGAAAAACTGTTTTTT.

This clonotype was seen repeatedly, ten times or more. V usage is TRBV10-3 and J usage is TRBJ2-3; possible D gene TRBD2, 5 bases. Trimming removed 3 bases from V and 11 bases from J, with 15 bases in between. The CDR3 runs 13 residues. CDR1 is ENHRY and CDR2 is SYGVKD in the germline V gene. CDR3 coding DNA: TGTGCCATCAGTGACGCTAGCAACCCAAAGCAGTATTTT. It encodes CAISDASNPKQYF.

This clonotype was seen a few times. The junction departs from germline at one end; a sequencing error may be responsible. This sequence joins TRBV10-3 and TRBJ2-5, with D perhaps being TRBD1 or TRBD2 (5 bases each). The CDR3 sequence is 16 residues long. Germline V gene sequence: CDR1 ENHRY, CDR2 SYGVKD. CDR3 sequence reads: CASSYAPWKWGETQYF. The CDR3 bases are TGTGCCAGCAGTTACGCCCCCTGGAAGTGGGGGGAGACCCAGTACTTC.

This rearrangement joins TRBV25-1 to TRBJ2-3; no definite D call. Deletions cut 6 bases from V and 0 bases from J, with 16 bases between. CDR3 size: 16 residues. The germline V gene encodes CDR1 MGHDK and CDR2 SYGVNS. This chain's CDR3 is CASSLVPTHSTDTQYF. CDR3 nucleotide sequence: TGTGCCAGCAGCTTAGTCCCCACTCATAGCACAGATACGCAGTATTTT.

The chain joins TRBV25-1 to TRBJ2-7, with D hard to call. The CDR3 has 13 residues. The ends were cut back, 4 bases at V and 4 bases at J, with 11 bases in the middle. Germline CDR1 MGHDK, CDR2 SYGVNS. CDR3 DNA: TGTGCCAGCAGTGCTATGGGAAAATACGAGCAGTACTTC. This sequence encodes CASSAMGKYEQYF.

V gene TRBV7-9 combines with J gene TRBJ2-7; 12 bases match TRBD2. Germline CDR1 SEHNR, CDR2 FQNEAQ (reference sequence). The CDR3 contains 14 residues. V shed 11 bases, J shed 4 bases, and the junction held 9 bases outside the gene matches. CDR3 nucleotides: TGTGCCTGGCTAGCGGGAGGGAGGATGTACGAGCAGTACTTC. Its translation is CAWLAGGRMYEQYF.

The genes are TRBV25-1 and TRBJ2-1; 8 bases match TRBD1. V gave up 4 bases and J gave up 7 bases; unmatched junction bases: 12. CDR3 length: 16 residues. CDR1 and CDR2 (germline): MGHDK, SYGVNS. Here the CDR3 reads CASSGTGQGRWNEQFF. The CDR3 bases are TGTGCCAGCAGTGGGACAGGACAGGGACGGTGGAATGAGCAGTTCTTC.

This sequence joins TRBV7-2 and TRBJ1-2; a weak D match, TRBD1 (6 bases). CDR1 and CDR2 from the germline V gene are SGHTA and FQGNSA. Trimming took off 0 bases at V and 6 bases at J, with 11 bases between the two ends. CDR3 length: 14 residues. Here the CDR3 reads CASSLAQGFDGYTF. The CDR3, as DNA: TGTGCCAGCAGCTTAGCGCAGGGGTTCGATGGCTACACCTTC. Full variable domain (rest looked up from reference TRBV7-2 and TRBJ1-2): GAGVSQSPSNKVTEKGKDVELRCDPISGHTALYWYRQSLGQGLEFLIYFQGNSAPDKSGLPSDRFSAERTGGSVSTLTIQRTQQEDSAVYLCASSLAQGFDGYTFGSGTRLTVV.

The CDR3 DNA is TGTGCCAGTAGGTCAACCGGGACGCCTTCCTACGAGCAGTACTTC. Translated, it gives CASRSTGTPSYEQYF. The chain employs TRBV19 and TRBJ2-7; D is perhaps TRBD1 or TRBD2 (5 bases each). The CDR3 loop spans 15 amino acids. The V end was cut by 6 bases, the J end by 1 base, with 16 bases between. Germline CDR1 and CDR2: LNHDA and SQIVND (reference sequence).

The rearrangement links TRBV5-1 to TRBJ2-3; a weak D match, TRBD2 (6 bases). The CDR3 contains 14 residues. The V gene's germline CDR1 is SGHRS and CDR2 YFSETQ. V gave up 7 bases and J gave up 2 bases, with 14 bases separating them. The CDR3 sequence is CASPWRGNTDTQYF. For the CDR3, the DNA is TGCGCCAGCCCTTGGCGGGGAAACACAGATACGCAGTATTTT.

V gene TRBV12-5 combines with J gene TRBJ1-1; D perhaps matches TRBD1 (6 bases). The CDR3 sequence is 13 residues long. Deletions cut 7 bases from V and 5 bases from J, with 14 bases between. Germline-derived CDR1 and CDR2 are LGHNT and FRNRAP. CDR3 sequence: CASDRALGTEAFF. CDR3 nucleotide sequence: TGTGCTAGTGACAGGGCCCTGGGGACTGAAGCTTTCTTT.

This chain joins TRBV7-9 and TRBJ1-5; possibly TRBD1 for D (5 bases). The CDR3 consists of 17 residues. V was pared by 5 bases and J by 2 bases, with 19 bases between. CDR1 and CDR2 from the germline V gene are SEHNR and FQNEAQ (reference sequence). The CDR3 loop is CASSQLTPGGGNQPQHF. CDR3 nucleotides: TGTGCCAGCAGCCAACTGACTCCGGGGGGGGGCAATCAGCCCCAGCATTTT.

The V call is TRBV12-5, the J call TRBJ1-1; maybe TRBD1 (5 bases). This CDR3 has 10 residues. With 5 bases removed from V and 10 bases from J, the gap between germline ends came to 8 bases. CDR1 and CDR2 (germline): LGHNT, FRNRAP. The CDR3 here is CASGETGAFF. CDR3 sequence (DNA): TGTGCTAGTGGTGAAACAGGAGCTTTCTTT.

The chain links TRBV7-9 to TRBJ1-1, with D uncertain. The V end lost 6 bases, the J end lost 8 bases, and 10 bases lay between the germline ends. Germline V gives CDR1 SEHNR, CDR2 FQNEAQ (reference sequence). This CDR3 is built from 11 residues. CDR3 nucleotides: TGTGCCAGCAGGCGAAACCCAGAAGCTTTCTTT. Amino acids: CASRRNPEAFF.

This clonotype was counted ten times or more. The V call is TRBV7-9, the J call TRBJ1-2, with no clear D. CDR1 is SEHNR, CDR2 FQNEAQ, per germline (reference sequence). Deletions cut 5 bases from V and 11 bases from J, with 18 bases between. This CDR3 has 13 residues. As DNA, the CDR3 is TGTGCCAGCAGCGCCCAACGAGGATTCATTTACACCTTC. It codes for CASSAQRGFIYTF.

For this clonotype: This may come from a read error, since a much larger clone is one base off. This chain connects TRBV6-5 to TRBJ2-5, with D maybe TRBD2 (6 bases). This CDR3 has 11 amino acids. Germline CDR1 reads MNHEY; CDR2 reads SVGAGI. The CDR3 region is CAGSYMTSQYF. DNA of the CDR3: TGTGCCGGCAGTTACATGACTAGCCAGTACTTC.

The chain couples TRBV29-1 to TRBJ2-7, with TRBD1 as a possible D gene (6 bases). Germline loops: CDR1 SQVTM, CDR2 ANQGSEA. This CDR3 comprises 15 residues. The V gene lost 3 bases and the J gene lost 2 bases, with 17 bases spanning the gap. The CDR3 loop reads CSVDADRGAAYEQYF. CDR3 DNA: TGCAGCGTTGATGCGGACAGAGGCGCGGCCTACGAGCAGTACTTC.

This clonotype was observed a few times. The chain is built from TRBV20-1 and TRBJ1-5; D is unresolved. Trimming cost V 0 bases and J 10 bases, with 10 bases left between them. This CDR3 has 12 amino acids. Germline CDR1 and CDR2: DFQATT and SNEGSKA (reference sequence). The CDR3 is CSAREIGLPQHF. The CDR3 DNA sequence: TGCAGTGCTAGAGAGATCGGGCTCCCCCAGCATTTT.

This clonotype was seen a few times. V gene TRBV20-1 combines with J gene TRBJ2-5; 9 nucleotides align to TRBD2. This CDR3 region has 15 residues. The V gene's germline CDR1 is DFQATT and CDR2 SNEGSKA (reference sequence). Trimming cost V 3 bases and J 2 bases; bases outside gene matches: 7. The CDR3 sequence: CSASSRSGRQETQYF. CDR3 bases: TGCAGTGCTAGTAGTAGAAGCGGGAGGCAAGAGACCCAGTACTTC.

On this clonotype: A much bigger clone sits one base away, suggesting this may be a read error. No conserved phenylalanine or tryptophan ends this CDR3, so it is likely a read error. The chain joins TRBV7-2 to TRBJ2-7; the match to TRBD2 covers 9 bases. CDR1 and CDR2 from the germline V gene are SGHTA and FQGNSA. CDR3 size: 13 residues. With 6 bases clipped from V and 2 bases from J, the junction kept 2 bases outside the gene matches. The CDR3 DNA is TGTGCCAGCAGTAGCGGGGGCGCCTACGAGCAGTACTCC. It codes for CASSSGGAYEQYS.